The text below deals with one TCR beta chain. Its antigen is undetermined. This CDR3 has 13 amino acids. Looked up from germline, CDR1 is ENHRY and CDR2 is SYGVKD. This entry belongs to a study of T cells expressing NK-cell markers. Study results and caveats: Dominant NKG2C+ clonotypes in 6 or 7 donors made up about 1.0-7.0% of CD8+ T cells. A handful of donors' CD3+CD56-NKG2C+ cells were dominated by the same clonotypes.

TCRdb reanalyzed the 5' RACE reads and collapses them to one entry per CDR3 protein, without DNA. The sample's table shows about 460,000 distinct CDR3 sequences. Sequenced: blood T cells: a sorted CD56 or NKG2C T cell subset, CD4+ or CD8+ T cells, or bulk PBMC T cells (not recorded which). The clonotype originates from a woman aged 50 to 65 in good health. The chain couples TRBV10-3 to TRBJ2-3. The CDR3 loop reads CAIATTSTDTQYF.